This T cell receptor (beta chain) emerged from a study of shared clonotypes between healthy human individuals. Regarding the study as a whole: Naive subsets usually exceeded memory subsets in estimated richness.

Comments on this clone: Its specificity is not known.

The CDR3 has 13 amino acids. Trimming cost V 10 bases and J 0 bases, with 13 bases left between them. Germline V gives CDR1 MNHEY, CDR2 SVGAGI. In the original analysis: Filtering differed since immunoSEQ provided only junctions, with no quality scores. Produced via immunoSEQ multiplex PCR; TCRdb's table is partial and in-frame only. Clone size and the V and J calls come from that table; the DNA yielded D and trimming. The sample contains over a million clones, around 78% of which appear only once. The sample consisted of memory CD4+ T cells from PBMCs. Sample subset: CD45RA-negative fraction. The clonotype was recovered from a young man in good health. Some clones in this sample may be carry-over from other donors' samples. The V and J genes are TRBV6-5 and TRBJ2-7, with D possibly being TRBD2 (6 bases). This CDR3 reads CATKADYSYEQYF. The CDR3 DNA is TGTGCCACTAAAGCGGACTACTCCTACGAGCAGTACTTC.